This TCR beta chain was identified in a study of T cell responses to AZD1222 COVID-19 vaccine. Study-wide findings and caveats: Across the whole spike, CD4 TCRs peaked at regions 160-218 and 743-854. Unmutated regions of variants are reportedly targeted by nearly half of spike-specific TCRs. There were mostly white British donors and more females than males, and clonal diversity was possibly underestimated.

Germline V CDR1 and CDR2: MNHEY, SMNVEV (reference sequence). The V and J ends lost 1 base and 5 bases respectively, with 8 bases between them. This CDR3 is built from 13 residues. The method was immunoSEQ multiplex PCR; TCRdb's version includes in-frame clones alone and lacks a portion of them. The sample shows fewer than 200,000 clones, 70% to 90% of them seen only once. Concerning this clone itself: Its antigen is unknown.

This chain connects TRBV27 to TRBJ1-1; D unclear. The sequences come from peripheral blood, collected 28 days after the second AZD1222 dose. The source of this sequence is an adult who received the AZD1222 COVID-19 vaccine. The CDR3 DNA sequence: TGTGCCAGCAGTTTATTCTTGGGAACTGAAGCTTTCTTT. Translating gives CASSLFLGTEAFF.